This T cell receptor beta chain comes out of a study of T cells in localized non-small cell lung cancer. Regarding the study as a whole: Uninvolved nearby lung showed the greatest T cell clonality, exceeding that found in tumor. Appearance in adjacent lung was seen for a median about 59 of the top 100 tumor clones. Higher blood T cell density went with longer overall survival.

The data were produced by immunoSEQ multiplex PCR, yet TCRdb's version contains in-frame clones alone and is incomplete. The table includes around 33,000 clones, more than 65% detected once. J gave up 1 base and V 5 bases, and 7 bases lay outside the gene matches. Per germline, CDR1 SGHAT and CDR2 FQNNGV. The CDR3 sequence is 15 residues long. On this clone itself: Its antigen is still unknown.

The rearrangement uses TRBV11-2 and TRBJ2-7; 8 bases line up with TRBD1. The specimen was peripheral blood, collected before any cancer treatment. The receptor's source is a male donor aged 60 or over with stage III squamous cell lung carcinoma. For the CDR3, the DNA is TGTGCCAGCAGCCAATCCGGGACAGGATCCTACGAGCAGTACTTC. It translates to CASSQSGTGSYEQYF.